This record looks at one T cell receptor (beta chain) sequence and its context. This CDR3 has 16 residues. J lost 4 bases, V lost 4 bases, and 7 bases had no gene match. CDR1 MDHEN and CDR2 SYDVKM come from the germline V gene. The sample originates from a study of radiotherapy plus CTLA-4 blockade in lung cancer. Measured with immunoSEQ multiplex PCR; TCRdb has only the in-frame clones, and not every one. The sample has over 40,000 clones, roughly 80% seen once; the top ten hold about 3.6%. Lung cancer patients with chemo-refractory metastatic non-small-cell disease were given focal radiation plus CTLA-4 blockade with ipilimumab.

The chain recombines TRBV28 with TRBJ2-3; 11 nucleotides line up with TRBD2. Specimen: peripheral blood, collected from a patient treated with radiotherapy plus ipilimumab. This sequence originates from a human donor with non-small cell lung cancer who had stable disease on radiotherapy plus ipilimumab. The CDR3 is CASSSIVAGGPDTQYF. CDR3 nucleotides: TGTGCCAGCAGTTCCATAGTAGCGGGAGGGCCAGATACGCAGTATTTT. The full variable domain, its missing parts supplied by reference TRBV28 and TRBJ2-3, is DVKVTQSSRYLVKRTGEKVFLECVQDMDHENMFWYRQDPGLGLRLIYFSYDVKMKEKGDIPEGYSVSREKKERFSLILESASTNQTSMYLCASSSIVAGGPDTQYFGPGTRLTVL.